The present TCR beta chain was sequenced within a study of T cell responses to AZD1222 COVID-19 vaccine (dated by TCRdb to the early 2020s). Looking at the study overall: TCR sequencing covered more than 230 trial participants: about 210 given two doses of AZD1222 and about 26 given two doses of MenACWY control vaccine. Trial participants were enrolled by age into subgroups of 18-55, 56-69 and 70-plus years, and roughly 150, 30 and 60 TCR-sequenced participants, respectively, were included in these subgroups.

The CDR3 regions of human TCRbeta chains were analyzed by immunosequencing. Concerning the study's data processing: Repertoire TCRs were checked for matches against a reference library of SARS-CoV-2-specific TCRs that had been generated using the MIRA antigen-specificity platform. Breadth was defined as the fraction of unique TCRs that were SARS-CoV-2-associated. Depth was defined as the fraction of total T cells that were SARS-CoV-2-associated. Each spike-specific TCR was assigned to its reactive spike region and to a CD4 or CD8 class using the MIRA data. Log10-transformed breadth and depth values were compared by one-way ANOVA with Sidak's multiple comparisons tests. TCRdb re-hosts the immuneACCESS table, in-frame sequences only. Its copies lack some clones; in the studies checked, an unresolved V gene accounts for under half of them, and the cause for the rest is not known. Clonal size and the V and J genes are those of that table, whereas D and trimming came from the DNA. The sample contains 100,000 to 120,000 clones, 85% to 95% of them found a single time. 2.9% of the sample is taken by the ten largest.

The time point tag for this specimen amounts to: about 28 days (+/-7) after the second vaccine dose. AZD1222 recipients given second doses at about 4 weeks or at about 12 weeks were pooled, since spike-specific TCR depth and breadth were not found to differ between the two schedules. Samples from vaccinated people were obtained from the UK trials COV001 and COV002, which included a single-blind randomized controlled phase 2/3 trial of AZD1222 (ChAdOx1 nCoV-19) in healthy adults. For TCRbeta chain sequencing, PBMC samples from trial participants were taken at day 0 and at day 28 after the second dose. Note on this clone: It has no known antigen specificity. Per-base qualities were not stored, and no clone one base away is much larger.

A distance of 14 bases separates the germline ends of V and J, which lose 2 bases and 4 bases respectively. Including cysteine and phenylalanine, the CDR3 has 15 amino acids. The DNA shown is the 45-base CDR3, in frame from base 1. The germline V gene encodes CDR1 MNHNS and CDR2 SASEGT. Points the paper makes about the study in general: Conclusions about previously exposed vaccinees were limited because only a handful of AZD1222 recipients were SARS-CoV-2 seropositive at baseline. Most participants were white British and females outnumbered males, and the authors suggested that clonal diversity may have been underestimated. Because no day 14 peak-response samples were available, the repertoires could be characterized only after the peak T cell response. After two AZD1222 doses, spike-specific TCR breadth and depth were significantly higher than at day 0 and than in MenACWY recipients. The whole spike protein was spanned by vaccine-associated CD4 TCRs, and dominant responses were seen in regions 160-218 and 743-854. The 56-69-year group was small, and its depth increase did not reach significance, likely because of low power. Nearly half of unique spike-specific TCRs reportedly recognized epitopes outside regions mutated in the B.1.351 and B.1.1.7 variants.

This material consisted of peripheral blood, taken 28 days after the second AZD1222 dose. The sequence links TRBV6-1 to TRBJ1-1, and the D gene may be TRBD1, 6 bases matching. This sequence was found in an adult who received the AZD1222 COVID-19 vaccine. The DNA sequence is TGTGCCAGCAGTGAACCACAGGGCGCGGGCACTGAAGCTTTCTTT. Its amino acids are CASSEPQGAGTEAFF.